This T cell receptor (beta chain) comes out of a study of OX40 agonist ivuxolimab in advanced cancers. Study at large: At doses from 0.01 to 10 mg/kg, patients were given intravenous ivuxolimab every 2 weeks. Hepatocellular carcinoma, melanoma, renal cell or head and neck cancer occurred in dose-escalation patients. Overall study findings and caveats: Some nonresponders also had low normalized T-cell clonal expansion.

Notes on this clone: Its antigen is undetermined.

The CDR3 contains 14 residues. Per germline, CDR1 MNHEY and CDR2 SVGAGI. Trimming left V 0 bases short and J 4 bases short, with 10 bases between. Measured with immunoSEQ multiplex PCR; TCRdb has only the in-frame clones, and not every one. This sample has some 45,000 clones, with roughly 86% found just once. Peripheral blood came from all dose cohorts at three timepoints. The chain joins TRBV6-5 to TRBJ2-7; no definite D call. This material consisted of CD4+ or CD8+ T cells sorted from blood, taken in a trial of the OX40 agonist ivuxolimab. The sequence derives from an adult with an advanced solid tumor such as melanoma, head and neck, liver or kidney cancer. The CDR3 DNA follows: TGTGCCAGCAGTTACTCGTCTCCGCCTTACGAGCAGTACTTC. This encodes CASSYSSPPYEQYF.